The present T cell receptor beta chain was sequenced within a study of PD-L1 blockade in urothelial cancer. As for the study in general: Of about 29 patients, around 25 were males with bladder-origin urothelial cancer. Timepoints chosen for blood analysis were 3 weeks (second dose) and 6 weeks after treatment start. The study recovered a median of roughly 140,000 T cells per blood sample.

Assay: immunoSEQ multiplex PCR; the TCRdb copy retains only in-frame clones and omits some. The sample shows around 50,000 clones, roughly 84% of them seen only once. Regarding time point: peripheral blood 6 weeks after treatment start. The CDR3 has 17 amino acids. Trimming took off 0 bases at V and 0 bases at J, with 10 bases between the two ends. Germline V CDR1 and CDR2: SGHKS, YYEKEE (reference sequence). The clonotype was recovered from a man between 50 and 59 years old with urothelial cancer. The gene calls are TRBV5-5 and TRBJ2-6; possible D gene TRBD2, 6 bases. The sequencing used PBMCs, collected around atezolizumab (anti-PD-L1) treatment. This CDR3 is CASSLAAGNSGANVLTF. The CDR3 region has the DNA TGTGCCAGCAGCTTGGCCGCGGGGAACTCTGGGGCCAACGTCCTGACTTTC.